These 8 T cell receptor beta chains came from one sample sequenced in a study of shared clonotypes between healthy human individuals. The naive CD8 population came from CD45RO-negative cells selected for CCR7, without terminally differentiated effector memory CD45RA+ cells. Clones were sequenced by immunoSEQ multiplex PCR, and TCRdb holds only the in-frame ones, with some missing. The sample consists of roughly 2 million clones, about 95% of them appearing once. The source material was naive CD8+ T cells sorted from blood. All receptors come from a man in his late teens or twenties in good health.

The V gene is TRBV9, the J gene TRBJ1-2; TRBD1 matches 8 bases. Trimming cost V 4 bases and J 6 bases; bases outside gene matches: 8. CDR3 size: 14 residues. CDR1 and CDR2 from the germline V gene are SGDLS and YYNGEE. The CDR3: CASSPQQGADGYTF. CDR3 sequence (DNA): TGTGCCAGCAGCCCTCAGCAGGGGGCGGATGGCTACACCTTC.

The J gene is TRBJ2-5, the V gene TRBV5-6; 12 bases agree with TRBD2. The CDR3 contains 16 residues. From germline, CDR1 is SGHDT and CDR2 YYEEEE. Unmatched junction bases numbered 8, after V lost 3 bases and J lost 5 bases. CDR3 region: CASSWETSGSRETQYF. The DNA of the CDR3 is TGTGCCAGCAGCTGGGAGACTAGCGGGAGTAGGGAGACCCAGTACTTC.

The chain couples TRBV18 to TRBJ1-6, with TRBD1 matching 8 bases. There are 17 residues in the CDR3. CDR1 is KGHSH and CDR2 is LQKENI in the germline V gene. Trimming removed 1 base from V and 7 bases from J; junction bases left unmatched: 9. As DNA, the CDR3 is TGTGCCAGCTCACCACTGCGGAGCCAGGGGGCAAATTCACCCCTCCACTTT. Amino acid sequence: CASSPLRSQGANSPLHF.

This clone was counted a few times. The CDR3 bases are TGTGCCATCAGTGCTCAGGGGTCGGGCACTGAAGCTTTCTTT. Translated, it gives CAISAQGSGTEAFF. This chain joins TRBV10-3 and TRBJ1-1; D is perhaps TRBD1 (6 bases). CDR1 is ENHRY, CDR2 SYGVKD, per germline. The CDR3 loop spans 14 amino acids. Trimming removed 4 bases at V and 4 bases at J, with 13 bases between.

The rearrangement joins TRBV6-6 to TRBJ1-4; possibly TRBD1 for D (5 bases). This CDR3 has 12 amino acids. CDR1 and CDR2 (germline): MNHNY, SVGAGI (reference sequence). Trimming cost V 10 bases and J 10 bases, with 16 bases left between them. The CDR3 DNA reads as TGTGCCATCGCAGGGACGGTGGGAAAACTGTTTTTT. Protein sequence: CAIAGTVGKLFF.

The rearrangement links TRBV6-5 to TRBJ2-1; possibly TRBD2 for D (5 bases). This CDR3 is 13 amino acids long. The germline V gene encodes CDR1 MNHEY and CDR2 SVGAGI. Trimming cost V 8 bases and J 0 bases, with 8 bases left between them. In DNA, the CDR3 is TGTGCCAGCGGGGAGAGCTCCTACAATGAGCAGTTCTTC. Its protein is CASGESSYNEQFF.

In regard to this clone: A much larger clone lies a single base off, so this may be a read error. At the DNA level, this CDR3 is encoded by other sequences in the same sample as well. V gene TRBV5-6 combines with J gene TRBJ2-7; D remains ambiguous. CDR1 and CDR2 from the germline V gene are SGHDT and YYEEEE. The germline V and J ends were trimmed by 4 bases and 4 bases, with 6 bases remaining between them. The CDR3 spans 11 residues. CDR3 in amino acids: CASSLGYEQYF. DNA of the CDR3: TGTGCCAGCAGCCTGGGGTACGAGCAGTACTTC.

As DNA, the CDR3 is TGTGCCAGCAGTGTTACTAGCGGGAAAGAGCAGTACTTC. It specifies CASSVTSGKEQYF. V and J are TRBV6-5 and TRBJ2-7, with 10 nucleotides matching TRBD2. Germline assignment: CDR1 MNHEY and CDR2 SVGAGI. With V trimmed by 5 bases and J by 7 bases, 5 bases remained unmatched. This CDR3 region has 13 residues.